Listed here are 30 T cell receptor beta chains from one sample, sequenced in a study of cytotoxic CD8 clonotypes in ibrutinib-treated CLL. Measured with immunoSEQ multiplex PCR; TCRdb has only the in-frame clones, and not every one. The table has approximately 46,000 clones, more than 60% seen once; the top ten hold about 13%. Sequences were derived from PBMCs, sampled after 12 months of ibrutinib treatment. Source of these receptors: a human donor with chronic lymphocytic leukemia.

The genes are TRBV7-9 and TRBJ1-2; TRBD1 is a possible D gene (5 bases). V was cut by 8 bases and J by 4 bases, with 14 bases left in between. This CDR3 has 13 amino acids. Per germline, CDR1 SEHNR and CDR2 FQNEAQ (reference sequence). CDR3 sequence: CASPGQGGYGYTF. The DNA of the CDR3 is TGTGCCAGCCCAGGGCAGGGCGGCTATGGCTACACCTTC.

This chain connects TRBV10-3 to TRBJ2-6, with TRBD1 as a possible D gene (6 bases). CDR1 is ENHRY, CDR2 SYGVKD, per germline. This CDR3 comprises 19 residues. Trimming pared 3 bases from V and 0 bases from J, leaving 18 bases between. The CDR3, as DNA: TGTGCCATCAGTGATGTACAGGCAGGGGCCTTCTCTGGGGCCAACGTCCTGACTTTC. This translates into CAISDVQAGAFSGANVLTF.

This clone has a handful of counts. The V gene is TRBV7-9, the J gene TRBJ2-7; TRBD2 matches 12 bases. J lost 6 bases, V lost 5 bases, and 8 bases had no gene match. CDR3 length equals 15 residues. The germline V gene has CDR1 SEHNR and CDR2 FQNEAQ (reference sequence). The CDR3 loop reads CASSPQTSGRTEQYF. In DNA form, the CDR3 reads TGTGCCAGCAGCCCCCAGACTAGCGGGAGAACCGAGCAGTACTTC. Drawing the rest from reference TRBV7-9 and TRBJ2-7, the complete variable domain is DTGVSQNPRHKITKRGQNVTFRCDPISEHNRLYWYRQTLGQGPEFLTYFQNEAQLEKSRLLSDRFSAERPKGSFSTLEIQRTEQGDSAMYLCASSPQTSGRTEQYFGPGTRLTVT.

This chain links TRBV6-5 with TRBJ2-7, with D maybe TRBD1 (6 bases). Looked up from germline, CDR1 is MNHEY and CDR2 is SVGAGI. This CDR3 is 14 amino acids long. V was shortened by 0 bases and J by 6 bases, with 12 bases between the two germline ends. CDR3 nucleotide sequence: TGTGCCAGCAGTTACTCGACCCTCAGGGGCGAGCAGTACTTC. Translation: CASSYSTLRGEQYF.

The DNA for the CDR3 is TGTGCCAGCAGTTACTCGCAGAGGTCGCCATCCGCTGAAGCTTTCTTT. It yields the protein CASSYSQRSPSAEAFF. The rearrangement joins TRBV6-5 to TRBJ1-1; no clear D gene. V was pared by 0 bases and J by 6 bases, with 17 bases between. This CDR3 is 16 amino acids long. CDR1 is MNHEY, CDR2 SVGAGI, per germline.

The chain recombines TRBV2 with TRBJ2-3; 7 nucleotides match TRBD2. CDR1 and CDR2 (germline): SNHLY, FYNNEI. V was clipped by 9 bases and J by 0 bases; unmatched bases: 12. This CDR3 is 16 amino acids long. CDR3 residues: CARWEAGAYSTDTQYF. DNA for the CDR3: TGTGCCAGATGGGAGGCGGGAGCATATAGCACAGATACGCAGTATTTT.

This clone came up a few times. This chain's CDR3 is CASSLSHNSAEAFF. The CDR3 bases are TGTGCCAGCAGCTTATCCCATAATAGCGCTGAAGCTTTCTTT. J is TRBJ1-1 and V is TRBV7-3; D is ambiguous. The ends were cut back, 2 bases at V and 6 bases at J, with 13 bases in the middle. There are 14 residues in the CDR3. From germline, CDR1 is SGHTA and CDR2 FQGTGA.

The chain links TRBV7-6 to TRBJ1-4; a weak D match, TRBD1 (5 bases). Germline CDR1 reads SGHVS; CDR2 reads FNYEAQ. The ends were cut back, 0 bases at V and 0 bases at J, with 14 bases in the middle. The length of the CDR3 is 18 residues. The CDR3 bases are TGTGCCAGCAGCTTAGCGCCCCCAGGGAGTGCAACTAATGAAAAACTGTTTTTT. Its translation: CASSLAPPGSATNEKLFF.

V and J are TRBV5-1 and TRBJ2-1; possibly TRBD2 for D (7 bases). Trimming removed 7 bases from V and 5 bases from J, with 16 bases in between. Germline assignment: CDR1 SGHRS and CDR2 YFSETQ. CDR3 length: 14 residues. The CDR3 spells CASFGTGGHNEQFF. The DNA for the CDR3 is TGCGCCAGCTTCGGAACCGGGGGGCACAATGAGCAGTTCTTC. The variable domain in full, completed from reference TRBV5-1 and TRBJ2-1, reads KAGVTQTPRYLIKTRGQQVTLSCSPISGHRSVSWYQQTPGQGLQFLFEYFSETQRNKGNFPGRFSGRQFSNSRSEMNVSTLELGDSALYLCASFGTGGHNEQFFGPGTRLTVL.

The genes are TRBV7-2 and TRBJ2-5, with D possibly matching TRBD2 (6 bases). This CDR3 has 15 residues. Trimming took off 7 bases at V and 1 base at J, with 16 bases between the two ends. In germline, CDR1 is SGHTA, CDR2 FQGNSA. The CDR3 nucleotides are TGTGCCAGCACCTACAGTAGCGGAGGCCAAGAGACCCAGTACTTC. Translated: CASTYSSGGQETQYF. The full variable domain, its missing parts supplied by reference TRBV7-2 and TRBJ2-5, is GAGVSQSPSNKVTEKGKDVELRCDPISGHTALYWYRQSLGQGLEFLIYFQGNSAPDKSGLPSDRFSAERTGGSVSTLTIQRTQQEDSAVYLCASTYSSGGQETQYFGPGTRLLVL.

The V call is TRBV5-4, the J call TRBJ2-3; 8 nucleotides align to TRBD2. Germline-derived CDR1 and CDR2 are SGHNT and YYREEE (reference sequence). V trimming: 1 base; J trimming: 14 bases; junction bases outside the gene matches: 6. The CDR3 runs to 12 residues. The DNA of the CDR3 is TGTGCCAGCAGCTTGCGGACTAGCAGATTGTATTTT. It encodes CASSLRTSRLYF.

The J gene is TRBJ2-2, the V gene TRBV5-4; 7 positions match TRBD2. The CDR3 runs 18 residues. From germline, CDR1 is SGHNT and CDR2 YYREEE (reference sequence). The ends lost 1 base at V and 1 base at J; junction bases unmatched: 10. The CDR3 here is CASSLPLSAGENTGELFF. CDR3 in DNA: TGTGCCAGCAGCTTGCCGCTATCGGCGGGAGAGAACACCGGGGAGCTGTTTTTT.

V gene TRBV2 combines with J gene TRBJ2-5, with 7 bases aligning to TRBD1. CDR3 length: 13 residues. Trimming took 10 bases from V and 2 from J; bases not matched to a gene: 7. Per the germline V gene, CDR1 is SNHLY and CDR2 is FYNNEI. The CDR3 region is CATFRDRQETQYF. CDR3 nucleotide sequence: TGTGCCACCTTCCGGGACAGACAAGAGACCCAGTACTTC.

The rearrangement joins TRBV6-1 to TRBJ2-3; the match to TRBD2 covers 7 bases. This CDR3 is 14 amino acids long. The germline gives CDR1 MNHNS, CDR2 SASEGT. Trimming cost V 6 bases and J 1 base; bases outside gene matches: 4. The CDR3 spells CASRAGFGTDTQYF. Here the CDR3 DNA reads TGTGCCAGCAGAGCGGGATTCGGCACAGATACGCAGTATTTT.

This clone was found a few times. This sequence joins TRBV2 and TRBJ2-3, with D unresolved. V was pared by 6 bases and J by 2 bases, with 6 bases between. CDR1 is SNHLY and CDR2 is FYNNEI in the germline V gene. The CDR3 is 12 amino acids. This CDR3 reads CASSDNTDTQYF. DNA of the CDR3: TGTGCCAGCAGCGACAACACAGATACGCAGTATTTT. Filled out from reference TRBV2 and TRBJ2-3, the complete variable domain reads EPEVTQTPSHQVTQMGQEVILRCVPISNHLYFYWYRQILGQKVEFLVSFYNNEISEKSEIFDDQFSVERPDGSNFTLKIRSTKLEDSAMYFCASSDNTDTQYFGPGTRLTVL.

This chain uses TRBV5-6 with TRBJ1-5; D might be TRBD1 (6 bases). V lost 0 bases and J 0 bases, leaving 13 bases between the germline ends. Germline CDR1 and CDR2: SGHDT and YYEEEE. CDR3 size: 17 residues. CDR3: CASSLAGGAVSNQPQHF. In DNA, the CDR3 is TGTGCCAGCAGCTTGGCCGGGGGGGCTGTTAGCAATCAGCCCCAGCATTTT. The full variable domain, its missing parts supplied by reference TRBV5-6 and TRBJ1-5, is DAGVTQSPTHLIKTRGQQVTLRCSPKSGHDTVSWYQQALGQGPQFIFQYYEEEERQRGNFPDRFSGHQFPNYSSELNVNALLLGDSALYLCASSLAGGAVSNQPQHFGDGTRLSIL.

The CDR3 DNA follows: TGTGCCAGCAGTTTATCGGAGGGGGCCTACAATGAGCAGTTCTTC. This translates into CASSLSEGAYNEQFF. The chain joins TRBV27 to TRBJ2-1, with D tentatively TRBD1 or TRBD2 (6 bases each). The CDR3 sequence is 15 residues long. Deletions cut 0 bases from V and 2 bases from J, with 8 bases between. Germline lookup yields CDR1 MNHEY and CDR2 SMNVEV (reference sequence).

The rearrangement uses TRBV7-6 and TRBJ2-2; D is possibly TRBD2 (5 bases). Trimming cost V 8 bases and J 1 base, with 8 bases left between them. The CDR3 is 13 amino acids. Germline lookup yields CDR1 SGHVS and CDR2 FNYEAQ. The CDR3 sequence: CASGGLNTGELFF. CDR3 sequence (DNA): TGTGCCAGCGGAGGACTGAACACCGGGGAGCTGTTTTTT.

The rearrangement uses TRBV11-3 and TRBJ2-5; perhaps TRBD2 as D (5 bases). The germline gives CDR1 SGHNT, CDR2 YENEEA. V dropped 5 bases and J dropped 5 bases, with 12 bases sitting between them. The CDR3 is 13 residues long. CDR3 protein: CASSARLMETQYF. The CDR3 region has the DNA TGTGCCAGCAGCGCCCGACTAATGGAGACCCAGTACTTC.

This sequence joins TRBV27 and TRBJ1-2; 8 nucleotides agree with TRBD1. The ends lost 4 bases at V and 3 bases at J; junction bases unmatched: 13. Germline V gene sequence: CDR1 MNHEY, CDR2 SMNVEV (reference sequence). CDR3 length: 17 amino acids. CDR3 protein: CASSSPPLRGRDYGYTF. Written as DNA, the CDR3 is TGTGCCAGCAGTTCCCCCCCACTCAGGGGGCGCGACTATGGCTACACCTTC.

The rearrangement links TRBV5-6 to TRBJ2-4, with 7 bases aligning to TRBD1. The CDR3 runs to 15 residues. Trimming at V came to 5 bases and at J to 0 bases, leaving 5 bases not matched to a gene. From germline, CDR1 is SGHDT and CDR2 YYEEEE. CDR3 bases: TGTGCCAGCAGAGGGGGCAGGGGAGCCAAAAACATTCAGTACTTC. This sequence encodes CASRGGRGAKNIQYF.

This clone has a handful of counts. The chain is built from TRBV27 and TRBJ1-2, with D possibly matching TRBD1 (6 bases). CDR1 is MNHEY, CDR2 SMNVEV, per germline (reference sequence). V lost 8 bases to trimming and J lost 4 bases, with 17 bases between them. CDR3 size: 14 residues. The CDR3 bases are TGTGCCAGCGCTTCAAACGGGGGGCCCTATGGCTACACCTTC. Translating it yields CASASNGGPYGYTF.

This clone was recorded a few times. J is TRBJ1-5 and V is TRBV19, with 10 bases lining up with TRBD1. With 6 bases clipped from V and 4 bases from J, the junction kept 3 bases outside the gene matches. From germline, CDR1 is LNHDA and CDR2 SQIVND (reference sequence). CDR3 length: 14 amino acids. CDR3 sequence (DNA): TGTGCCAGTAGCGACAGGGGGCGGAATCAGCCCCAGCATTTT. This codes for CASSDRGRNQPQHF.

The chain combines TRBV2 with TRBJ1-2, with D tentatively TRBD1 (6 bases). The CDR3 is 14 residues long. In germline, CDR1 is SNHLY, CDR2 FYNNEI. V shed 7 bases and J shed 3 bases, with 15 bases lying between them. The CDR3 loop reads CASTEGGGYYGYTF. CDR3 coding DNA: TGTGCCAGCACCGAGGGGGGAGGGTACTATGGCTACACCTTC.

The V and J genes are TRBV18 and TRBJ2-7, with D maybe TRBD1 (6 bases). CDR3 size: 18 residues. CDR1 and CDR2 (germline): KGHSH, LQKENI. Trimming stripped 6 bases from V and 7 bases from J, with 31 bases between. CDR3 nucleotide sequence: TGTGCCAGCTCTCCGGACAGCGGCAGGAGGTTCGGAGGCGCAGAGCAGTACTTC. Translated, it gives CASSPDSGRRFGGAEQYF. Variable domain in full (rest from reference TRBV18 and TRBJ2-7): NAGVMQNPRHLVRRRGQEARLRCSPMKGHSHVYWYRQLPEEGLKFMVYLQKENIIDESGMPKERFSAEFPKEGPSILRIQQVVRGDSAAYFCASSPDSGRRFGGAEQYFGPGTRLTVT.

This chain links TRBV2 with TRBJ2-1, with TRBD1 matching 10 bases. The CDR3 consists of 15 residues. Germline loops: CDR1 SNHLY, CDR2 FYNNEI. V was clipped by 6 bases and J by 3 bases; unmatched bases: 5. CDR3 bases: TGTGCCAGCAGCGACAGGGGGCCCATCTACAATGAGCAGTTCTTC. It is translated as CASSDRGPIYNEQFF.

This sequence joins TRBV28 and TRBJ2-7, with D unclear. There are 14 residues in the CDR3. Trimming removed 3 bases at V and 3 bases at J, with 12 bases between. CDR1 is MDHEN and CDR2 is SYDVKM in the germline V gene. The CDR3 DNA follows: TGTGCCAGCAGTTTCGGCGCTCGATACTACGAGCAGTACTTC. Protein product: CASSFGARYYEQYF.

This sequence joins TRBV7-6 and TRBJ2-1, with 11 bases lining up with TRBD2. Germline-derived CDR1 and CDR2 are SGHVS and FNYEAQ. CDR3 length: 15 amino acids. The V segment lost 2 bases and the J segment 7 bases; nucleotides outside the gene matches: 4. The CDR3 sequence is CASSLIAGGPNEQFF. The DNA of the CDR3 is TGTGCCAGCAGCTTAATAGCGGGAGGGCCGAATGAGCAGTTCTTC.

V and J are TRBV6-1 and TRBJ2-1; 12 bases agree with TRBD2. V lost 1 base to trimming and J lost 7 bases; unmatched junction nucleotides: 2. CDR3 length: 15 residues. Germline V gene data show CDR1 as MNHNS and CDR2 as SASEGT. CDR3 in DNA: TGTGCCAGCAGTGAAGTAGGACTAGCGGGGAATGAGCAGTTCTTC. Translation gives CASSEVGLAGNEQFF.

This clone was seen just once. This chain links TRBV5-4 with TRBJ2-3; TRBD2 is a possible D gene (6 bases). This CDR3 is 13 amino acids long. Trimming left V 5 bases short and J 4 bases short, with 11 bases between. Germline CDR1 is SGHNT and CDR2 is YYREEE (reference sequence). The CDR3, as DNA: TGTGCCAGCAGGGGAGGATATTCAGATACGCAGTATTTT. Protein product: CASRGGYSDTQYF.